This is a list of T cell receptor beta chains from one sample in a study of blood T cell repertoires in COVID-19. TCRdb's copy holds only in-frame clones and misses some; the assay was immunoSEQ multiplex PCR. The sample has some 290,000 clones, 86% seen once; the top ten hold less than 4.5%. The specimen sequenced was peripheral blood. The receptors were sampled from a man younger than 35 with active or convalescent COVID-19. The CDR3 runs from the conserved cysteine through the conserved F or W. The D gene is left open where the match is weak. A row's size may be missing; if present it is once, few, many or a size class.

TRBV7-8	.	TRBJ2-4	.	TGTGCCAGCAGCTTAGAGGGCTTGAACAGGAAAAACATTCAGTACTTC	CASSLEGLNRKNIQYF
TRBV11-1	.	TRBJ2-7	TRBD1	TGTGCCAGCAGCCCCAGGGACAGACTAAACGAGCAGTACTTC	CASSPRDRLNEQYF
TRBV18	.	TRBJ1-6	TRBD1	TGTGCCAGCTCGTCACCAGGGGGAAATTCACCCCTCCACTTT	CASSSPGGNSPLHF
TRBV9	.	TRBJ2-6	TRBD2	TGTGCCAGCAGCGTAGCGGGAGGTGGGGCCAACGTCCTGACTTTC	CASSVAGGGANVLTF
TRBV19	.	TRBJ1-4	.	TGTGCCAGTAGTTCATATCGGGGGGCAACTAATGAAAAACTGTTTTTT	CASSSYRGATNEKLFF
TRBV12-3/TRBV12-4	.	TRBJ1-2	.	TGTGCCAGCAGCTCGGTGTTCGGCTACACCTTC	CASSSVFGYTF
TRBV5-1	.	TRBJ1-2	TRBD1	TGCGCCAGCAGCTCCACAGGGGGCAACGGCTACACCTTC	CASSSTGGNGYTF
TRBV6-5	.	TRBJ1-1	TRBD1	TGTGCCAGCAGTTCCGGACAGGGTGGCACTGAAGCTTTCTTT	CASSSGQGGTEAFF
TRBV5-1	.	TRBJ1-2	.	TGCGCCAGCAGCTTGGGTGACAGGTCTGGCTACACCTTC	CASSLGDRSGYTF
TRBV18	.	TRBJ2-7	.	TGTGCCAGCTCAGAACGCAGGGGAGGGCATTACGAGCAGTACTTC	CASSERRGGHYEQYF
TRBV10-2	.	TRBJ1-1	.	TGCGCCAGCAGTTCCATCCAGGGCACGGACACTGAAGCTTTCTTT	CASSSIQGTDTEAFF
TRBV5-1	.	TRBJ1-3	.	TGCGCCAGCAGCTGGGACAACTCTGGAAACACCATATATTTT	CASSWDNSGNTIYF
TRBV6-5	.	TRBJ2-5	TRBD1	TGTGCCAGCAGTCTCTCCCTAGGGGGCGGGGAGACCCAGTACTTC	CASSLSLGGGETQYF
TRBV5-3	.	TRBJ2-7	TRBD2	TGTGCCAGAAGCTTGGACCTAGCGGGAGGGACCCCTTCCGAGCAGTACTTC	CARSLDLAGGTPSEQYF
TRBV7-9	.	TRBJ1-1	.	TGTGCCAGCAGCTTAGTGGGTGGGCTCACTGAAGCTTTCTTT	CASSLVGGLTEAFF
TRBV7-2	.	TRBJ2-3	.	TGTGCCAGCAGCGCTAACACAGATACGCAGTATTTT	CASSANTDTQYF
TRBV10-2	.	TRBJ1-2	.	TGCGGTACTAAGGGACAAGAGGATGGCTACACCTTC	CGTKGQEDGYTF
TRBV5-8	.	TRBJ1-6	.	TGTGCCAGCGGCCCTTGGACAGATAATTCACCCCTCCACTTT	CASGPWTDNSPLHF
TRBV12-3/TRBV12-4	.	TRBJ1-3	.	TGTGCCAGCAGTTTCCTGAGCGGAAACACCATATATTTT	CASSFLSGNTIYF
TRBV28	.	TRBJ2-3	TRBD2	TGTGCCAGCAGTCTCGGGGGGTTCACAGATACGCAGTATTTT	CASSLGGFTDTQYF
TRBV3-1/TRBV3-2	.	TRBJ2-5	.	TGTGCCAGCAGCCAAGAGTATAAGGGGCCCACTCAAGAGACCCAGTACTTC	CASSQEYKGPTQETQYF
TRBV28	.	TRBJ2-3	TRBD2	TGTGCCACCACGCGGGGGACAGATACGCAGTATTTT	CATTRGTDTQYF
TRBV7-2	.	TRBJ2-1	TRBD1	TGTGCCAGCAGCTTAGGACAGGGGTTGAATGAGCAGTTCTTC	CASSLGQGLNEQFF
TRBV9	.	TRBJ2-2	.	TGTGCCAGCAGCGTAGCGGTCACCGGGGAGCTGTTTTTT	CASSVAVTGELFF
TRBV30	.	TRBJ1-1	.	TGTGCCTGGAGTGTACAGGACACTGAAGCTTTCTTT	CAWSVQDTEAFF
TRBV2	.	TRBJ1-5	.	TGTGCCAGCAGTGGGGGCGGAGATGACCGCGCCCAGCATTTT	CASSGGGDDRAQHF
TRBV6-1	.	TRBJ1-4	.	TGTGCCAGCAGTGAGCGGTGGGGGCCGAATGAAAAACTGTTTTTT	CASSERWGPNEKLFF
TRBV7-6	few	TRBJ1-5	.	TGTGCCAGCAGCCTTATGAATCAGCCCCAGCATTTT	CASSLMNQPQHF
TRBV28	.	TRBJ1-2	TRBD1	TGTGCCAGCAGCCCTCCAGGGGGCTATGGCTACACCTTC	CASSPPGGYGYTF
TRBV6-2/TRBV6-3	.	TRBJ2-7	.	TGTGCCAGCAGTTACGGGGGGGAGCAGTACTTC	CASSYGGEQYF
TRBV10-2	.	TRBJ2-7	TRBD2	TGCGCCAGCAGTGCCGTAGGGACTAGCGGTTACTCCTACGAGCAGTACTTC	CASSAVGTSGYSYEQYF
TRBV6-6	.	TRBJ2-7	TRBD2	TGTGCCAGCAGTGATAGCGGGGGGGCCTACGAGCAGTACTTC	CASSDSGGAYEQYF
TRBV3-1/TRBV3-2	.	TRBJ2-7	.	TGTGCCAGCAGCCAACCCAGGCCCTACGAGCAGTACTTC	CASSQPRPYEQYF
TRBV7-9	few	TRBJ2-7	TRBD1	TGTGCCAGCAGCTTAGGCCAGGGGACAGGGAACGAGCAGTACTTC	CASSLGQGTGNEQYF
TRBV24-1	.	TRBJ1-2	.	TGTGCCACCAGCACCACCAGAGGCGGAAACTATGGCTACACCTTC	CATSTTRGGNYGYTF
TRBV19	.	TRBJ2-7	TRBD1	TGTGCCAGTAGTCCGGGGAAAGGACAGGGGGGTCTTTACGAGCAGTACTTC	CASSPGKGQGGLYEQYF
TRBV20-1	.	TRBJ2-4	TRBD2	TGCAGTGCTAGTACCGGGACTAGTTTCAAAAACATTCAGTACTTC	CSASTGTSFKNIQYF
TRBV5-1	.	TRBJ1-5	TRBD1	TGCGCCAGCAGCCAGGGACAGGGAGGGCAGCCCCAGCATTTT	CASSQGQGGQPQHF
TRBV19	.	TRBJ1-3	.	TGTGCCAGTAGTTTCGAGGGGGTCTCTGGAAACACCATATATTTT	CASSFEGVSGNTIYF
TRBV2	.	TRBJ1-2	.	TGTGCCAGCAGTGAGTCCCGCGCGGGGCATGGCTACACCTTC	CASSESRAGHGYTF
TRBV6-5	.	TRBJ1-5	.	TGTGCCAGCAGTCCACAGGTATCCAATCAGCCCCAGCATTTT	CASSPQVSNQPQHF
TRBV6-6	.	TRBJ2-7	TRBD1	TGTGCCAGCAGCGACGCTGGGACAGGCTACGAGCAGTACTTC	CASSDAGTGYEQYF
TRBV27	.	TRBJ1-2	TRBD1	TGTGCCAGCAGTCCACAGGGGGCTGGCTATGGCTACACCTTC	CASSPQGAGYGYTF
TRBV5-8	once	TRBJ2-3	.	TGTGCCAGCAGCCCGAATCTAGCGGATACGCAGTATTTT	CASSPNLADTQYF
TRBV14	.	TRBJ2-4	.	TGTGCCAGCAGCCAAGAATTTGGGTGGAGGGGCATTCAGTACTTC	CASSQEFGWRGIQYF
TRBV4-1	.	TRBJ2-7	TRBD1	TGCGCCAGCAGCCTCGGACAGGGGCCCTACGAGCAGTACTTC	CASSLGQGPYEQYF
TRBV6-5	.	TRBJ2-1	TRBD1	TGTGCCACCACCCTAAGGACAGGGAGGTTCAATGAGCAGTTCTTC	CATTLRTGRFNEQFF
TRBV29-1	once	TRBJ1-1	.	TGCAGCGTTCTGGGGGCGTCTGAAGCTTTCTTT	CSVLGASEAFF
TRBV27	.	TRBJ1-5	.	TGTGCCAGCAGTTGGAGGTCGATCAGCAATCAGCCCCAGCATTTT	CASSWRSISNQPQHF
TRBV29-1	once	TRBJ1-4	.	TGCAGCGTTGATCGACACGGTGAAAAACTGTTTTTT	CSVDRHGEKLFF
TRBV30	.	TRBJ2-3	TRBD2	TGTGCCTGGAGTGTCAGTCTAGCGGGCGGGGCAGATACGCAGTATTTT	CAWSVSLAGGADTQYF
TRBV25-1	.	TRBJ1-1	.	TGTGCCAGCAGTGCTCCCTACACTGAAGCTTTCTTT	CASSAPYTEAFF
TRBV9	.	TRBJ2-7	.	TGTGCCAGCAGCGTAAAGAGGGCGAATTCCTACGAGCAGTACTTC	CASSVKRANSYEQYF
TRBV7-2	.	TRBJ2-7	TRBD1	TGTGCCAGCAGCCAGGCGACAGGGATAGGGTACGAGCAGTACTTC	CASSQATGIGYEQYF
TRBV7-6	.	TRBJ2-1	.	TGTGCCAGCAGCCGACCGGGGACTCCCTTCGATGAGCAGTTCTTC	CASSRPGTPFDEQFF
TRBV9	.	TRBJ1-2	TRBD1	TGTGCCAGCAGCGCCCGACAGGGGACGGCCCTCAACTATGGCTACACCTTC	CASSARQGTALNYGYTF
TRBV5-1	.	TRBJ2-7	.	TGCGCCAGCAGCTTGGCCCGTACGGCAGGTTCCCACGAGCAGTACTTC	CASSLARTAGSHEQYF
TRBV19	.	TRBJ2-1	TRBD2	TGTGCCAGTAGTATGTACCCCCCTAGCGGGCGATTCGGCAATGAGCAGTTCTTC	CASSMYPPSGRFGNEQFF
TRBV15	.	TRBJ1-1	.	TGTGCCACCAGCAGAAAACAGGGAGGGGTAGCTTTCTTT	CATSRKQGGVAFF